This paragraph reports one TCR beta chain. The sample originates from a study of CD8 T cells in Susac syndrome. CD8+ and CD4+ T cells from blood underwent TCR beta sequencing, which was carried out in a high-throughput format. The CDR3 length is 16 residues. Germline CDR1 reads SEHNR; CDR2 reads FQNEAQ (reference sequence). V lost 1 base to trimming and J lost 3 bases; unmatched junction nucleotides: 6. RNA in amounts of about 0.45 to 1 ug was reverse transcribed with random hexamers. TCRdb reprocessed the immunoSEQ multiplex PCR reads via MiXCR and lists one record per CDR3 protein. The data contain under 350,000 distinct CDR3 sequences, just over 90% of them singletons.

The chain is built from TRBV7-9 and TRBJ2-7, with 10 bases fitting TRBD2. This receptor was identified in a human donor with multiple sclerosis. Sequences were obtained from CD4+ T cells from PBMCs. The chain's CDR3 is CASSLGLASGSYEQYF. In DNA, the CDR3 is TGTGCCAGCAGCTTAGGGCTGGCTAGCGGGAGCTACGAGCAGTACTTC.